The rows below give T cell receptor beta chains drawn from one sample of a study of blood T cells in healthy people across ages. In TCRdb, the 5' RACE reads were re-called with MiXCR into one record per CDR3 protein. The sample lists about 570,000 distinct CDR3 sequences, about 25% occurring once. The sequencing input was blood. These receptors came from a woman in her 70s in good health. CDR3s include the opening cysteine and the closing phenylalanine or tryptophan. The D gene is left open where the match is weak. The size of a clone is reported for some rows only, either as once, few or many, or as a class for expanded clones.

V	J	D	size	DNA	CDR3
TRBV20-1	TRBJ1-1	NA	NA	TGCAGTGCTAGCCCGCCTCAGGAGGGGAACACTGAAGCTTTCTTT	CSASPPQEGNTEAFF
TRBV20-1	TRBJ2-1	NA	NA	TGCAGTGCTAGATTCGCGGGGCTCTACAATGAGCAGTTCTTC	CSARFAGLYNEQFF
TRBV7-2	TRBJ1-3	TRBD1	NA	TGTGCCAGCAGCTCCAACTACAGGGGAACAGGAAACACCATATATTTT	CASSSNYRGTGNTIYF
TRBV5-1	TRBJ1-6	NA	few	TGCGCCAGCAGCTTGTGGGGCCAGGATTCACCCCTCCACTTT	CASSLWGQDSPLHF
TRBV9	TRBJ2-2	TRBD2	few	TGTGCCAGCAGCTTAACTAGCGGGGTACCTCCGAACACCGGGGAGCTGTTTTTT	CASSLTSGVPPNTGELFF
TRBV20-1	TRBJ2-5	TRBD2	NA	TGCAGTGCTAGAGATGACGGGGGGTCGGAGACCCAGTACTTC	CSARDDGGSETQYF
TRBV18	TRBJ2-3	TRBD2	NA	TGTGCCAGCCAGGACAGCGGGGGGACAGATACGCAGTATTTT	CASQDSGGTDTQYF
TRBV7-2	TRBJ2-4	TRBD1	few	TGTGCCAGCAGCAAATACAGGGGAACCAAAAACATTCAGTACTTC	CASSKYRGTKNIQYF
TRBV4-2	TRBJ2-5	NA	NA	TGTGCCAGCAGCCAAGATTGGGTAGGGCGAGAGACCCAGTACTTC	CASSQDWVGRETQYF
TRBV6-1	TRBJ1-1	NA	NA	TGTGCCAGCTCTGTGCCGGGACGGCAGAACACTGAAGCTTTCTTT	CASSVPGRQNTEAFF
TRBV7-2	TRBJ1-2	TRBD1	NA	TGTGCCAGCAGCTTATATGTACAGGGGGGTGAAACCTTC	CASSLYVQGGETF
TRBV15	TRBJ2-2	NA	NA	TGTGCCACCAGCAGAGACCGGACAGCTACGAACACCGGGGAGCTGTTTTTT	CATSRDRTATNTGELFF
TRBV14	TRBJ2-7	NA	few	TGTGCCAGGAAACCAAGGTCGACAGGCCGAATCGAGCAGTACTTC	CARKPRSTGRIEQYF
TRBV12-3/TRBV12-4	TRBJ2-6	NA	few	TGTGCCAGCAGTCCTAGTGCTGGGGCCAACGTCCTGACTTTC	CASSPSAGANVLTF
TRBV5-1	TRBJ2-3	TRBD2	NA	TGCGCCAGCAGCTTGGGGGCCGGGAGCGGGGGGACGTGGACGCAGTATTTT	CASSLGAGSGGTWTQYF
TRBV7-2	TRBJ1-2	TRBD1	many	TGTGCCACCTACGGGACAGGGAGTGGCTACACCTTC	CATYGTGSGYTF
TRBV5-1	TRBJ1-5	NA	few	TGCGCCAGCAGCTTGAACCCAGGGAGGACTCAGCCCCAGCATTTT	CASSLNPGRTQPQHF
TRBV6-5	TRBJ2-3	NA	few	TGTGCCAGCAGCCGGACTAACACAGATACGCAGTATTTT	CASSRTNTDTQYF
TRBV5-1	TRBJ2-3	NA	few	TGCGCCAGCAGCTTGGGGTTAACCGGGGGTCGCACAGATACGCAGTATTTT	CASSLGLTGGRTDTQYF
TRBV29-1	TRBJ1-1	NA	NA	TGCAGCGTTGAGGGCTATTCGATGAACACTGAAGCTTTCTTT	CSVEGYSMNTEAFF
TRBV6-1	TRBJ2-3	NA	NA	TGTGCCAGCCGACGTTGGGGCACAGATACGCAGTATTTT	CASRRWGTDTQYF
TRBV27	TRBJ2-7	NA	many	TGTGCCAGCAGTGTAGGGGCAGGCTCCTACGAGCAGTACTTC	CASSVGAGSYEQYF
TRBV9	TRBJ1-3	NA	few	TGTGCCAGCAGCGTAGCAGGACAGAGCTCTGGAAACACCATATATTTT	CASSVAGQSSGNTIYF
TRBV7-2	TRBJ1-2	TRBD1	NA	TGCGCCAGCAGCCCTAGAGCACAGGGGACCTATGGCTACACCTTC	CASSPRAQGTYGYTF
TRBV24-1	TRBJ1-2	NA	few	TGTGCCACCAGTGATTTTGCAGGGCATGGCTACACCTTC	CATSDFAGHGYTF
TRBV7-2	TRBJ2-7	NA	NA	TGTGCCAGCAGCTTTACAGCCTACGAGCAGTACTTC	CASSFTAYEQYF
TRBV5-1	TRBJ2-1	NA	few	TGCGCCAGCAGCTGGGAACAGTGGGGGGAGCAGTTCTTC	CASSWEQWGEQFF
TRBV5-1	TRBJ2-5	NA	NA	TGCGCCAGCAGCTTATGGGGGGCTGAATGGGAGACCCAGTACTTC	CASSLWGAEWETQYF
TRBV29-1	TRBJ2-5	TRBD2	few	TGCAGCGCCCTCCCCTCCCCGGGAGGTAAGACCCAGTACTTC	CSALPSPGGKTQYF
TRBV20-1	TRBJ1-5	NA	NA	TGCAGTGCTAGAGATCCGGGGGGTAGCAAGCAGCCCCAGCACTTT	CSARDPGGSKQPQHF
TRBV29-1	TRBJ2-1	TRBD2	NA	TGCAGCGTTGTACTAGCGGGGGGACCGAGCTCCTACAATGAGCAGTTCTTC	CSVVLAGGPSSYNEQFF
TRBV7-2	TRBJ1-6	NA	NA	TGTGCCAGCAGCTTAGGCAGGCGAGCTTCACCCCTCCACTTT	CASSLGRRASPLHF
TRBV18	TRBJ2-3	NA	few	TGTGCCAGCTCACAATCGCAGGGGAGCACAGATACGCAGTATTTT	CASSQSQGSTDTQYF
TRBV7-8	TRBJ1-1	NA	NA	TGTGCCAGCAGCTTCCAGAGTTCGAACACTGAAGCTTTCTTT	CASSFQSSNTEAFF
TRBV4-2	TRBJ1-1	NA	few	TGTGCCAGCAGCCAAGAAGGAATACAGGGAAACACTGAAGCTTTCTTT	CASSQEGIQGNTEAFF
TRBV20-1	TRBJ2-7	TRBD2	many	TGCAGTGCCCGGACTAGCGGGGCCTACGAGCAGTACTTC	CSARTSGAYEQYF
TRBV12-3/TRBV12-4	TRBJ2-6	NA	NA	TGTGCCAGCAGTCGACGGGACTCTGGGGCCAACGTCCTGACTTTC	CASSRRDSGANVLTF
TRBV7-9	TRBJ1-4	NA	NA	TGTGCCAGCAGCCGGGGACGGCCTAATGAAAAACTGTTTTTT	CASSRGRPNEKLFF
TRBV5-1	TRBJ1-2	NA	NA	TGCGCCAGCAGCTTGGGCCCGACAGGTGTAAACTATGGCTACACCTTC	CASSLGPTGVNYGYTF
TRBV7-2	TRBJ2-1	TRBD1	few	TGTGCCAGCAGCCCGGACAGGATCGTCTACAATGAGCAGTTCTTC	CASSPDRIVYNEQFF
TRBV20-1	TRBJ2-3	NA	few	TGCAGTGGACGGGACTCCCAAGCCGGGGATACGCAGTATTTT	CSGRDSQAGDTQYF